This T cell receptor beta chain was sequenced for a study of T cell responses to AZD1222 COVID-19 vaccine (dated by TCRdb to the early 2020s). With respect to the entire study: A total of 240 or so trial participants underwent TCR sequencing, of whom some 200 had received two doses of AZD1222 and some 26 had received two doses of the MenACWY control vaccine. Trial participants were enrolled by age into subgroups of 18-55, 56-69 and 70-plus years, and roughly 150, 30 and 60 TCR-sequenced participants, respectively, were included in these subgroups.

Reading from cysteine to phenylalanine, the CDR3 counts 15 amino acids. Only the CDR3 region is kept as DNA, spanning 45 bases read in frame from base 1. Reading the germline V gene (reference sequence) gives CDR1 LNHDA and CDR2 SQIVND. The junction shows trimming of 6 bases on V and 5 bases on J, plus 17 bases between the germline ends. The time point label on this specimen signifies: baseline before first vaccination. This sample's treatment or condition label indicates: meningococcal conjugate vaccine given as trial control. Vaccinee samples came from UK trials COV001 and COV002, including a single-blind randomized controlled phase 2/3 trial of AZD1222 (ChAdOx1 nCoV-19) in healthy adults. Trial participant PBMC samples were collected at day 0 and day 28 after the second dose for TCRbeta chain sequencing. The CDR3 regions of human TCRbeta chains were analyzed by immunosequencing. Turning to the authors' computational methods: TCRs in the repertoires were compared against a reference library of SARS-CoV-2-specific TCRs that had been generated with the MIRA antigen-specificity platform. Breadth meant the fraction of unique TCRs that were SARS-CoV-2-associated, whereas depth meant the fraction of total T cells that were SARS-CoV-2-associated. Using the MIRA data, each spike-specific TCR was assigned both to the spike region to which the TCR was reactive and to a CD4 or CD8 class. Log10-transformed breadth and depth values were compared by one-way ANOVA with Sidak's multiple comparisons tests. TCRdb obtained this table from immuneACCESS and retained in-frame rearrangements with V and J assigned. These tables miss some clones; where compared with another copy, unresolved V genes account for less than half of the shortfall, and the remainder is unexplained. Clonal size and the V and J genes are those of that table, whereas D and trimming came from the DNA. Across this sample there are approximately 220,000 clones, with 93% seen only once. The ten largest clones capture roughly 1% of the sample.

On the study overall, not on this receptor specifically: Participants were mostly white British, with more females than males. The authors suggested clonal diversity may have been underestimated. Conclusions about previously exposed vaccinees were limited because only six AZD1222 recipients were SARS-CoV-2 seropositive at baseline. Because no day 14 peak-response samples were available, repertoires were characterized only after the peak T cell response. Reportedly, close to half of the unique spike-specific TCRs recognized epitopes lying outside the regions that are mutated in the B.1.351 and B.1.1.7 variants. In the small 56-69-year group, the increase in depth fell short of significance, most likely because of low power. The whole spike protein was spanned by vaccine-associated CD4 TCRs, and dominant responses were seen in regions 160-218 and 743-854. A significant rise in spike-specific TCR breadth and depth was observed after two AZD1222 doses relative to day 0 and relative to MenACWY recipients.

Turning to this clone: It lacks a known antigen. Nothing much larger sits one base from this clone, and base qualities are not available.

The sequence joins TRBV19 to TRBJ1-5; a weak D assignment points to TRBD1 (6 bases agree). The sequenced sample was peripheral blood, obtained on day 0 of MenACWY control vaccination. The receptor was derived from an adult in good health. CDR3 sequence: CASRYREREDQPQHF. The DNA is TGTGCCAGTAGATACAGGGAAAGAGAGGATCAGCCCCAGCATTTT.